Listed here are 19 T cell receptor beta chains from one sample, sequenced in a study of shared clonotypes between healthy human individuals. This table comes from immunoSEQ multiplex PCR, and its TCRdb copy is limited to in-frame clones, with some not included. The sample consists of about 1,800,000 clones, approximately 95% of them appearing once. Naive CD8 cells, CD45RO-negative and positively selected for CCR7, excluded terminally differentiated effector memory CD45RA+ cells. The specimen sequenced was naive CD8+ T cells sorted from blood. These TCRs come from a man aged 18 to 29 in good health.

CDR3 in DNA: TGTGCCAGCAGCTTGTTCATGCAGGGAAGCAATCAGCCCCAGCATTTT. Amino acid sequence: CASSLFMQGSNQPQHF. The chain recombines TRBV5-6 with TRBJ1-5; tentative D call: TRBD1 (5 bases). CDR1 and CDR2 (germline): SGHDT, YYEEEE. CDR3 length: 16 residues. Deletions cut 1 base from V and 1 base from J, with 12 bases between.

The gene calls are TRBV2 and TRBJ1-1; maybe TRBD1 (5 bases). This CDR3 has 16 amino acids. Trimming left V 7 bases short and J 5 bases short, with 23 bases between. Per germline, CDR1 SNHLY and CDR2 FYNNEI. The CDR3 here is CASTREWEGARTEAFF. In nucleotides, the CDR3 is TGTGCCAGCACTCGAGAGTGGGAAGGGGCGAGGACTGAAGCTTTCTTT.

Comment on this clone: In the same sample, other DNA sequences code for this CDR3. J is TRBJ2-7 and V is TRBV27; no clear D. Germline CDR1 is MNHEY and CDR2 is SMNVEV (reference sequence). The CDR3 covers 13 residues. Trimming removed 5 bases at V and 2 bases at J, with 10 bases between. DNA for the CDR3: TGTGCCAGCAGTCCCGCAGCCCCCTACGAGCAGTACTTC. Translating it yields CASSPAAPYEQYF.

This chain joins TRBV27 and TRBJ2-2; possible D gene TRBD1, 6 bases. CDR1 and CDR2 from the germline V gene are MNHEY and SMNVEV (reference sequence). This CDR3 contains 14 residues. The germline V and J ends were trimmed by 4 bases and 4 bases, with 10 bases remaining between them. CDR3 sequence: CASSWEQGTGELFF. The CDR3 coding sequence is TGTGCCAGCAGTTGGGAACAGGGCACCGGGGAGCTGTTTTTT.

Regarding this clone: Other nucleotide sequences in the sample specify the same CDR3. V gene TRBV4-1 combines with J gene TRBJ2-7, with D tentatively TRBD2 (6 bases). Germline CDR1 is MGHRA and CDR2 is YSYEKL. Trimming shortened V by 0 bases and J by 6 bases, and 9 bases separated the two germline ends. This CDR3 spans 13 amino acids. As DNA, the CDR3 is TGCGCCAGCAGCCAAGATCCCGGGGGCGAGCAGTACTTC. Translation: CASSQDPGGEQYF.

Comment on this clone: At one end, the junction sequence differs from germline, possibly due to a read error. This chain links TRBV7-7 with TRBJ2-1, with D perhaps matching TRBD2 (6 bases). The CDR3 has 15 residues. The germline V gene encodes CDR1 SSHAT and CDR2 FNYEAQ (reference sequence). The CDR3: CASSLVGGRGDEQFF. DNA for the CDR3: TGTGCTAGCAGCTTAGTCGGGGGACGGGGCGATGAGCAGTTCTTC.

This chain connects TRBV23-1 to TRBJ1-2; 7 bases fit TRBD1. TRBV23-1 is treated as an ORF (open reading frame) with a function not yet certain. This CDR3 region has 13 residues. Trimming removed 11 bases from V and 8 bases from J; junction bases left unmatched: 14. The DNA for the CDR3 is TGCGCCGCTTTCGGGACAGAACTTCGCGGCTACACCTTC. Its protein product is CAAFGTELRGYTF.

This rearrangement joins TRBV5-4 to TRBJ2-7; 13 bases are a match to TRBD2. With V trimmed by 4 bases and J by 2 bases, 6 bases remained unmatched. Germline loops: CDR1 SGHNT, CDR2 YYREEE (reference sequence). The CDR3 runs 16 residues. In nucleotides, the CDR3 is TGTGCCAGCAGCCCTACGGGACTAGCGGGGCCCTACGAGCAGTACTTC. Protein: CASSPTGLAGPYEQYF.

This clone appeared a single time. V is TRBV4-1 and J is TRBJ1-1, with D unresolved. Trimming shortened V by 0 bases and J by 0 bases, and 11 bases separated the two germline ends. The germline CDR1 and CDR2 sequences are MGHRA and YSYEKL. CDR3 size: 16 residues. This CDR3 is CASSQEGYLMNTEAFF. The CDR3 DNA sequence: TGCGCCAGCAGCCAAGAAGGATACTTGATGAACACTGAAGCTTTCTTT.

The CDR3 reads CASSPGGNGYTF. CDR3 coding DNA: TGTGCCAGCAGCCCGGGGGGGAATGGCTACACCTTC. The V call is TRBV11-2, the J call TRBJ1-2; TRBD1 might be the D (5 bases). The V end lost 5 bases, the J end lost 6 bases, and 10 bases lay between the germline ends. This CDR3 has 12 residues. CDR1 and CDR2 from the germline V gene are SGHAT and FQNNGV.

The chain combines TRBV2 with TRBJ2-1, with D perhaps being TRBD1 or TRBD2 (5 bases each). Trimming took off 7 bases at V and 10 bases at J, with 17 bases between the two ends. CDR3 length: 13 amino acids. Germline loops: CDR1 SNHLY, CDR2 FYNNEI. Here the CDR3 reads CASIEGLGPEQFF. DNA of the CDR3: TGTGCCAGCATTGAGGGGTTGGGCCCAGAGCAGTTCTTC. Full variable domain (rest looked up from reference TRBV2 and TRBJ2-1): EPEVTQTPSHQVTQMGQEVILRCVPISNHLYFYWYRQILGQKVEFLVSFYNNEISEKSEIFDDQFSVERPDGSNFTLKIRSTKLEDSAMYFCASIEGLGPEQFFGPGTRLTVL.

A remark on this clone: In the same sample, other DNA sequences code for this CDR3. The V call is TRBV19, the J call TRBJ2-7; a weak D match, TRBD2 (5 bases). V lost 6 bases, J lost 4 bases, and 10 bases lay in between. Germline values: CDR1 LNHDA, CDR2 SQIVND (reference sequence). The CDR3 loop spans 12 amino acids. Here the CDR3 reads CASSPSGYEQYF. For the CDR3, the DNA is TGTGCCAGTAGCCCCTCGGGATACGAGCAGTACTTC.

This sequence joins TRBV11-2 and TRBJ2-7; TRBD2 matches at 10 bases. This CDR3 is built from 15 residues. After removal of 5 bases from V and 3 bases from J, the junction contained 7 bases not matched to a gene. The germline CDR1 and CDR2 sequences are SGHAT and FQNNGV. CDR3 DNA: TGTGCCAGCAGCGCCGGGGCTAGCGGGAGCTACGAGCAGTACTTC. It translates to CASSAGASGSYEQYF.

This clone was recorded only once. The chain employs TRBV18 and TRBJ2-2; D may be TRBD1 or TRBD2 (6 bases each). CDR1 and CDR2 from the germline V gene are KGHSH and LQKENI. The CDR3 runs to 15 residues. V lost 4 bases, J lost 3 bases, and 12 bases lay in between. This CDR3 is CASSRGASDTGELFF. In DNA form, the CDR3 reads TGTGCCAGCTCACGGGGGGCCTCCGACACCGGGGAGCTGTTTTTT. The full variable domain, completed using reference TRBV18 and TRBJ2-2, is NAGVMQNPRHLVRRRGQEARLRCSPMKGHSHVYWYRQLPEEGLKFMVYLQKENIIDESGMPKERFSAEFPKEGPSILRIQQVVRGDSAAYFCASSRGASDTGELFFGEGSRLTVL.

Only one count was recorded for this clone. The V and J genes are TRBV30 and TRBJ1-1; TRBD1 matches 7 bases. The CDR3 consists of 15 residues. Germline-derived CDR1 and CDR2 are GTSNPN and SVGIG (reference sequence). J gave up 2 bases and V 0 bases, and 6 bases lay outside the gene matches. CDR3 loop: CAWSVRQGVNTEAFF. The CDR3 region has the DNA TGTGCCTGGAGTGTACGTCAGGGGGTAAACACTGAAGCTTTCTTT.

This rearrangement joins TRBV7-8 to TRBJ1-2, with D unresolved. Looked up from germline, CDR1 is SGHVS and CDR2 is FQNEAQ. V lost 1 base and J 3 bases, leaving 12 bases between the germline ends. The CDR3 has 15 amino acids. CDR3 protein: CASSLVSEPYYGYTF. The CDR3 coding sequence is TGTGCCAGCAGCTTAGTCTCGGAGCCGTACTATGGCTACACCTTC.

This chain joins TRBV27 and TRBJ2-2; weak D call: TRBD2 (6 bases). CDR3 length equals 16 residues. The V and J ends lost 6 bases and 0 bases respectively, with 14 bases between them. Germline V gene lookup returns CDR1 MNHEY and CDR2 SMNVEV (reference sequence). CDR3 in amino acids: CASRDSAGSNTGELFF. DNA of the CDR3: TGTGCCAGCAGGGACTCCGCGGGGTCGAACACCGGGGAGCTGTTTTTT.

The chain couples TRBV9 to TRBJ2-5; possible D gene TRBD2, 6 bases. V was trimmed by 0 bases and J by 4 bases, leaving 13 bases between them. Germline CDR1 is SGDLS and CDR2 is YYNGEE. The CDR3 is 15 residues long. CDR3 protein: CASSVAAWGGETQYF. The CDR3 DNA is TGTGCCAGCAGCGTAGCTGCGTGGGGAGGAGAGACCCAGTACTTC.

This chain links TRBV6-5 with TRBJ2-7; possibly TRBD1 for D (6 bases). Germline V lookup: CDR1 MNHEY, CDR2 SVGAGI. Between the trimmed V and J ends, which lost 5 bases and 6 bases, there was a span of 17 bases. This CDR3 has 14 amino acids. The CDR3 reads CASSRTQGSSEQYF. Written as DNA, the CDR3 is TGTGCCAGCAGTAGAACACAGGGATCGTCCGAGCAGTACTTC.